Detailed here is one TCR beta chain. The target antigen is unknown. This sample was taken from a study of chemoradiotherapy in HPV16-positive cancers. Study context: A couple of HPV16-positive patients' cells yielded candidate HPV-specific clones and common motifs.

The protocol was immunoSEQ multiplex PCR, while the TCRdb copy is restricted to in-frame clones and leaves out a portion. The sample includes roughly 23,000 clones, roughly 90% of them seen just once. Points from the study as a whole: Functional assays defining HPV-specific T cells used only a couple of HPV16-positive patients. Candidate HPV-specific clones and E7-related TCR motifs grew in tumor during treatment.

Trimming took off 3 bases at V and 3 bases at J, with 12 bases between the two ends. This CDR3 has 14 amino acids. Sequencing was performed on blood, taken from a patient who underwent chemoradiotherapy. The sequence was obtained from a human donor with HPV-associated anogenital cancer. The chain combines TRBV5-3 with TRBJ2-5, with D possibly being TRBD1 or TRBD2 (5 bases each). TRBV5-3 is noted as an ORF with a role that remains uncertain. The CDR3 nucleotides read TGTGCCAGAAGCTGGGACCCGAGGGAAGAGACCCAGTACTTC. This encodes CARSWDPREETQYF.